A single sample gave rise to the 29 T cell receptor beta chains below, sequenced in a study of T cell responses to AZD1222 COVID-19 vaccine. Clones were read by immunoSEQ multiplex PCR, and TCRdb kept only the in-frame ones, dropping some. This sample carries 100,000 to 150,000 clones, approximately 88% of them seen once, and the ten largest clones take 4.5% to 6%. The sample here was peripheral blood, taken on day 0 of AZD1222 vaccination. The origin of the receptors is an adult in good health.

V and J are TRBV4-1 and TRBJ2-7; 7 positions match TRBD2. The CDR3 length is 17 residues. CDR1 and CDR2 (germline): MGHRA, YSYEKL. With V trimmed by 0 bases and J by 2 bases, 10 bases remained unmatched. CDR3 nucleotide sequence: TGCGCCAGCAGCCAAGATAAATGGGCTAGCGGTACCTACGAGCAGTACTTC. It codes for CASSQDKWASGTYEQYF.

This rearrangement joins TRBV7-9 to TRBJ1-2; D not resolved. The germline V gene has CDR1 SEHNR and CDR2 FQNEAQ (reference sequence). There are 12 residues in the CDR3. V shed 4 bases and J shed 6 bases, with 9 bases lying between them. Here the CDR3 reads CASSSNAHGYTF. In nucleotides, the CDR3 is TGTGCCAGCAGCTCTAACGCACATGGCTACACCTTC. Supplemented by reference TRBV7-9 and TRBJ1-2, the full variable domain reads DTGVSQNPRHKITKRGQNVTFRCDPISEHNRLYWYRQTLGQGPEFLTYFQNEAQLEKSRLLSDRFSAERPKGSFSTLEIQRTEQGDSAMYLCASSSNAHGYTFGSGTRLTVV.

This chain links TRBV5-1 with TRBJ1-5; D is uncertain. Deletions cut 0 bases from V and 2 bases from J, with 9 bases between. The germline V gene encodes CDR1 SGHRS and CDR2 YFSETQ. The CDR3 is 15 residues long. CDR3 in DNA: TGCGCCAGCAGCTTGGATCCGGACGGCAATCAGCCCCAGCATTTT. Encoded protein: CASSLDPDGNQPQHF.

The rearrangement uses TRBV5-1 and TRBJ2-3; D remains ambiguous. Germline V gene lookup returns CDR1 SGHRS and CDR2 YFSETQ. The CDR3 has 14 amino acids. Trimming removed 6 bases from V and 6 bases from J, with 17 bases in between. The CDR3 spells CASTPAHPTDTQYF. The CDR3 DNA sequence: TGCGCCAGCACTCCCGCCCATCCAACGGATACGCAGTATTTT.

The J gene is TRBJ1-2, the V gene TRBV7-9; possible D gene TRBD1, 5 bases. Trimming cost V 3 bases and J 1 base, with 6 bases left between them. Germline lookup yields CDR1 SEHNR and CDR2 FQNEAQ (reference sequence). This CDR3 comprises 13 residues. The CDR3 region has the DNA TGTGCCAGCAGCTTCAGGGATAACTATGGCTACACCTTC. Its protein is CASSFRDNYGYTF.

This rearrangement joins TRBV5-1 to TRBJ2-3; 9 positions agree with TRBD2. This CDR3 region has 14 residues. Germline V gene lookup returns CDR1 SGHRS and CDR2 YFSETQ. V lost 5 bases to trimming and J lost 6 bases; unmatched junction nucleotides: 7. The DNA of the CDR3 is TGCGCCAGCAGGACTAGCGGACTAGCGGATACGCAGTATTTT. Translated, it gives CASRTSGLADTQYF.

This CDR3 is CASSQMSGDSNQPQHF. CDR3 DNA: TGTGCCAGCAGCCAAATGTCAGGTGATAGCAATCAGCCCCAGCATTTT. The chain has TRBV3-1 (or the pseudogene TRBV3-2) and TRBJ1-5, with D hard to call. Trimming shortened V by 2 bases and J by 0 bases, and 11 bases separated the two germline ends. The V gene's germline CDR1 is LGHDT and CDR2 YNNKEL (reference sequence). The CDR3 loop spans 16 amino acids.

This chain joins TRBV30 and TRBJ2-3; no clear D. The CDR3 totals 15 residues. Germline V gives CDR1 GTSNPN, CDR2 SVGIG (reference sequence). V lost 2 bases to trimming and J lost 0 bases, with 12 bases between them. Here the CDR3 reads CAWSKALTSTDTQYF. The CDR3 DNA reads as TGTGCCTGGAGTAAGGCGCTCACTAGCACAGATACGCAGTATTTT.

The genes are TRBV28 and TRBJ2-1; TRBD1 matches at 7 bases. V shed 7 bases, J shed 9 bases, and the junction held 6 bases outside the gene matches. The V gene's germline CDR1 is MDHEN and CDR2 SYDVKM. The CDR3 sequence is 12 residues long. The CDR3 DNA reads as TGTGCCAGCACTGACAGGGTTATTGAGCAGTTCTTC. It translates to CASTDRVIEQFF.

The chain links TRBV7-9 to TRBJ1-1; no clear D gene. The CDR3 is 14 amino acids. V was cut by 5 bases and J by 4 bases, with 14 bases left in between. Per the germline V gene, CDR1 is SEHNR and CDR2 is FQNEAQ (reference sequence). CDR3: CASSRSNRGTEAFF. The CDR3 bases are TGTGCCAGCAGCCGCTCCAACCGGGGCACTGAAGCTTTCTTT.

A remark on this clone: A read error may produce the germline difference seen at one junction end. This chain uses TRBV6-4 with TRBJ2-3; no firm D call. Germline V gives CDR1 MRHNA, CDR2 SNTAGT. The CDR3 is 13 amino acids. CDR3 DNA sequence: TGTGCCAGCACTGACCCCATCACAGATACGCAGTATTTT. Its protein is CASTDPITDTQYF.

CDR3 sequence (DNA): TGTGCCAGCTCACCCGGACAGGGGAGCCATGGCTACACCTTC. This sequence encodes CASSPGQGSHGYTF. This chain joins TRBV18 and TRBJ1-2; 9 bases fit TRBD1. The CDR3 contains 14 residues. V trimming: 3 bases; J trimming: 6 bases; junction bases outside the gene matches: 5. The germline V gene encodes CDR1 KGHSH and CDR2 LQKENI.

CDR3 amino acids: CSASEQGETQYF. CDR3 sequence (DNA): TGCAGTGCTAGTGAACAAGGAGAGACCCAGTACTTC. The chain has TRBV20-1 and TRBJ2-5, with unresolved D. The CDR3 is 12 amino acids. The germline CDR1 and CDR2 sequences are DFQATT and SNEGSKA (reference sequence). The V and J ends lost 3 bases and 4 bases respectively, with 9 bases between them.

This chain uses TRBV3-1 (or the pseudogene TRBV3-2) with TRBJ2-7, with TRBD2 identical over 8 bases. The CDR3 runs 18 residues. V lost 3 bases to trimming and J lost 3 bases; unmatched junction nucleotides: 16. Germline V gives CDR1 LGHDT, CDR2 YNNKEL (reference sequence). The CDR3 loop reads CASSHRGRGAGAYYEQYF. The CDR3 coding sequence is TGTGCCAGCAGCCACCGAGGGCGTGGAGCGGGGGCTTACTACGAGCAGTACTTC.

V gene TRBV10-2 combines with J gene TRBJ2-3; 14 nucleotides line up with TRBD2. J gave up 4 bases and V 5 bases, and 5 bases lay outside the gene matches. Germline-derived CDR1 and CDR2 are WSHSY and SAAADI. This CDR3 contains 16 residues. The DNA of the CDR3 is TGCGCCAGCAGTCCCGGACTAGCGGGAGGCCCAGATACGCAGTATTTT. Amino acid sequence: CASSPGLAGGPDTQYF.

This clone came up a few times. The V and J genes are TRBV5-1 and TRBJ2-6; TRBD2 might be the D (6 bases). Trimming took 0 bases from V and 2 from J, leaving 21 bases between them. CDR3 length equals 20 residues. CDR1 SGHRS and CDR2 YFSETQ come from the germline V gene. The CDR3: CASSLVRESRLPPGANVLTF. The CDR3 DNA sequence: TGCGCCAGCAGCTTGGTACGGGAGAGTCGGCTACCCCCTGGGGCCAACGTCCTGACTTTC.

This clone was seen a single time. V is TRBV7-9 and J is TRBJ2-5, with D tentatively TRBD2 (5 bases). This CDR3 spans 14 amino acids. Germline V gives CDR1 SEHNR, CDR2 FQNEAQ (reference sequence). Trimming stripped 4 bases from V and 1 base from J, with 10 bases between. The CDR3 region is CASSSDWVQETQYF. The CDR3 bases are TGTGCCAGCAGCTCGGACTGGGTCCAAGAGACCCAGTACTTC.

The J gene is TRBJ1-6, the V gene TRBV19; D unresolved. Per germline, CDR1 LNHDA and CDR2 SQIVND (reference sequence). The CDR3 totals 17 residues. Trimming cost V 1 base and J 2 bases, with 12 bases left between them. The CDR3 here is CASSIGRVWAYNSPLHF. For the CDR3, the DNA is TGTGCCAGTAGTATAGGACGGGTTTGGGCCTATAATTCACCCCTCCACTTT.

On this clone itself: This specimen includes other DNA sequences encoding the same CDR3. This sequence joins TRBV5-8 and TRBJ2-3, with no clear D. This CDR3 has 13 amino acids. Trimming pared 1 base from V and 3 bases from J, leaving 6 bases between. Germline lookup yields CDR1 SGHTS and CDR2 YDEGEE. The CDR3 sequence: CASSLSRTDTQYF. In nucleotides, the CDR3 is TGTGCCAGCAGCTTGAGTCGGACAGATACGCAGTATTTT.

The genes are TRBV7-2 and TRBJ1-1, with 7 nucleotides matching TRBD1. V lost 0 bases, J lost 4 bases, and 2 bases stayed unmatched. CDR1 SGHTA and CDR2 FQGNSA come from the germline V gene. This CDR3 contains 14 residues. Written as DNA, the CDR3 is TGTGCCAGCAGCTTAGCCCACAGGGGCACTGAAGCTTTCTTT. Its protein product is CASSLAHRGTEAFF.

V and J are TRBV7-9 and TRBJ2-7, with D possibly being TRBD2 (5 bases). CDR1 and CDR2 from the germline V gene are SEHNR and FQNEAQ (reference sequence). CDR3 length: 15 amino acids. V was shortened by 5 bases and J by 3 bases, with 17 bases between the two germline ends. This CDR3 reads CASSPRGSGNYEQYF. CDR3 DNA sequence: TGTGCCAGCAGCCCAAGAGGTTCGGGGAACTACGAGCAGTACTTC.

The rearrangement links TRBV7-2 to TRBJ2-1; TRBD2 matches at 8 bases. The CDR3 extends over 14 amino acids. Germline V CDR1 and CDR2: SGHTA, FQGNSA. The junction had 7 bases not matched to a gene; V was cut back by 5 bases and J by 7 bases. In nucleotides, the CDR3 is TGTGCCAGCAGCCGGGGGGGCCGAGGGAATGAGCAGTTCTTC. Translating it yields CASSRGGRGNEQFF.

The rearrangement uses TRBV6-5 and TRBJ2-7, with D uncertain. V was clipped by 0 bases and J by 4 bases, with 10 bases between them. This CDR3 has 14 residues. Germline assignment: CDR1 MNHEY and CDR2 SVGAGI. CDR3 DNA sequence: TGTGCCAGCAGTTACTCGAGAGGCTTATACGAGCAGTACTTC. Amino acids: CASSYSRGLYEQYF.

This chain uses TRBV10-3 with TRBJ2-7, with 8 positions matching TRBD1. Germline V gives CDR1 ENHRY, CDR2 SYGVKD. The V and J ends lost 6 bases and 3 bases, in that order; junction bases with no gene match: 10. This CDR3 contains 15 residues. The CDR3 DNA is TGTGCCATCAGGAGGGGGCCGGACAGGGACTACGAGCAGTACTTC. This codes for CAIRRGPDRDYEQYF.

The genes are TRBV3-1 (or the pseudogene TRBV3-2) and TRBJ2-1; the match to TRBD2 covers 12 bases. This CDR3 has 16 residues. The V gene end was trimmed by 4 bases and the J gene end by 4 bases; junction bases not matched to a gene: 5. Per germline, CDR1 LGHDT and CDR2 YNNKEL (reference sequence). The CDR3 sequence: CASSRRTSGDYNEQFF. The CDR3 DNA reads as TGTGCCAGCAGCCGCCGGACTAGCGGGGATTACAATGAGCAGTTCTTC.

This clone has just one count. The chain has TRBV2 and TRBJ2-4; 7 bases match TRBD1. The ends lost 4 bases at V and 0 bases at J; junction bases unmatched: 0. The germline V gene encodes CDR1 SNHLY and CDR2 FYNNEI. CDR3 length: 14 residues. The CDR3 coding sequence is TGTGCCAGCAGTGGGGACAGAGCCAAAAACATTCAGTACTTC. This sequence encodes CASSGDRAKNIQYF.

The rearrangement joins TRBV5-5 to TRBJ2-5, with unresolved D. Germline V gene data show CDR1 as SGHKS and CDR2 as YYEKEE (reference sequence). Deletions cut 1 base from V and 5 bases from J, with 6 bases between. This CDR3 contains 12 residues. The CDR3 nucleotides are TGTGCCAGCAGCTTGTATGATGAGACCCAGTACTTC. Protein product: CASSLYDETQYF.

This rearrangement joins TRBV19 to TRBJ1-2, with D possibly TRBD1 on 6 matching bases. V lost 4 bases and J 1 base, leaving 13 bases between the germline ends. CDR3 length equals 15 residues. Germline CDR1 reads LNHDA; CDR2 reads SQIVND (reference sequence). CDR3 coding DNA: TGTGCCAGTAGTAGACCCTCCAGGGGTAACTATGGCTACACCTTC. It translates to CASSRPSRGNYGYTF.

J is TRBJ2-5 and V is TRBV27; 11 bases align to TRBD1. The trim removed 6 bases at V and 4 bases at J, leaving 7 bases unmatched. CDR3 length: 15 amino acids. Germline V gene data show CDR1 as MNHEY and CDR2 as SMNVEV (reference sequence). The CDR3 DNA reads TGTGCCAGCAGCCAACCGGGACAGGGGGGAGAGACCCAGTACTTC. It yields the protein CASSQPGQGGETQYF.